This TCR beta chain was sequenced for a study of control samples from healthy donors and cancer patients (dated by TCRdb to the early 2020s). The library was built by means of the immunoSEQ multiplex PCR assay. As stored in TCRdb, this immuneACCESS dataset retains in-frame rearrangements with V and J assigned. A fraction of the clones does not appear; measured against another copy, unresolved V genes explain less than half of the discrepancy, and the remainder lacks a known reason. The table for this sample lists some 170,000 clones; just over 95% of them were counted only once. Of the sample, 0.95% to 1.1% falls within the top ten clones. Note on this clone: Its antigen is currently not known. One base away there is no much larger clone; base qualities are not given.

According to the germline V gene (reference sequence), CDR1 reads GTSNPN and CDR2 reads SVGIG. V lost 0 bases and J lost 1 base; the stretch between them is 6 bases long. The CDR3 covers 13 residues, taking in both the cysteine and the phenylalanine. Only the CDR3 portion is preserved as DNA: 39 bases, with reading frame beginning at the first base. The sequenced material came from blood. The sequence is built from TRBV30 and TRBJ1-1, with the D gene not clear enough to name. This TCR was sampled from a woman in her twenties or thirties in good health. The bases read TGTGCCTGGAGTGTTCAGCCGAACACTGAAGCTTTCTTT. This sequence encodes CAWSVQPNTEAFF.